What follows are 30 T cell receptor beta chains derived from one specimen sequenced in a study of sequential checkpoint blockade in melanoma. Treatment given: randomized to nivolumab then ipilimumab (arm A) or the reverse (arm B). Method: immunoSEQ multiplex PCR; TCRdb's copy keeps in-frame clones and lacks some. This table holds around 2,000 clones, 60% found once. Sample: CD8+ T cells sorted from blood (inferred from file names), taken from a patient given nivolumab and ipilimumab in sequence. All receptors come from a human patient with melanoma. Some clones in this sample may be carry-over from other donors' samples.

This clone was seen a few times. The CDR3 sequence is CASSLVHQTYEQYF. CDR3 sequence (DNA): TGTGCCAGCAGTTTAGTCCACCAAACCTACGAGCAGTACTTC. This sequence joins TRBV6-5 and TRBJ2-7; D gene ambiguous. The CDR3 runs 14 residues. Trimming removed 4 bases at V and 2 bases at J, with 12 bases between. Germline values: CDR1 MNHEY, CDR2 SVGAGI.

This clone was counted only a few times. The chain carries TRBV10-2 and TRBJ2-5; no firm D call. The V and J ends lost 2 bases and 4 bases respectively, with 14 bases between them. CDR3 length equals 15 residues. In germline, CDR1 is WSHSY, CDR2 SAAADI. CDR3 DNA: TGCGCCAGCAGTGAGAGCCCCCCAAGCCCAGAGACCCAGTACTTC. Its translation: CASSESPPSPETQYF.

The chain uses TRBV6-5 and TRBJ2-1; TRBD1 agrees at 7 bases. The trim removed 0 bases at V and 7 bases at J, leaving 6 bases unmatched. The CDR3 runs 15 residues. Germline V gene lookup returns CDR1 MNHEY and CDR2 SVGAGI. In nucleotides, the CDR3 is TGTGCCAGCAGTTACTCCGACAGGGTGGCAAATGAGCAGTTCTTC. Its protein product is CASSYSDRVANEQFF.

The CDR3, as DNA: TGTGCCAGCAGTTTCCTTCCGGGTCCCAGAACCTACGAGCAGTACTTC. Encoded protein: CASSFLPGPRTYEQYF. This chain connects TRBV27 to TRBJ2-7; D unclear. Germline V gives CDR1 MNHEY, CDR2 SMNVEV (reference sequence). The CDR3 contains 16 residues. V dropped 3 bases and J dropped 2 bases, with 17 bases sitting between them.

This clone was seen a handful of times. This sequence joins TRBV11-1 and TRBJ2-5; 9 bases agree with TRBD1. Matching the DNA end better, TRBJ2-7 makes the J call doubtful. CDR1 and CDR2 (germline): SGHAT, FQDESV (reference sequence). The CDR3 runs 13 residues. As DNA, the CDR3 is TGTGCCAGCAGCTTGACAGGGGGGTACGAGCAGTACTTC. Protein product: CASSLTGGYEQYF.

The chain is built from TRBV14 and TRBJ1-4, with D uncertain. Trimming took off 4 bases at V and 6 bases at J, with 18 bases between the two ends. The germline gives CDR1 SGHDN, CDR2 FVKESK. The CDR3 has 16 amino acids. CDR3 residues: CASSRPSPTRYEKLFF. The CDR3 region has the DNA TGTGCCAGCAGCCGCCCCTCCCCCACCAGATATGAAAAACTGTTTTTT.

The chain recombines TRBV5-4 with TRBJ1-1; 7 bases fit TRBD1. The length of the CDR3 is 14 residues. Germline assignment: CDR1 SGHNT and CDR2 YYREEE (reference sequence). V dropped 0 bases and J dropped 13; count of bases not matched to a gene: 12. CDR3: CASSLAGTEIKLFF. The CDR3 nucleotides are TGTGCCAGCAGCTTGGCCGGGACAGAGATAAAGCTTTTCTTT.

On this clone itself: A read error likely explains this, since a far larger clone differs by one base. The chain is built from TRBV29-1 and TRBJ1-4; D is unresolved. Trimming removed 6 bases at V and 2 bases at J, with 13 bases between. The CDR3 has 14 residues. The V gene's germline CDR1 is SQVTM and CDR2 ANQGSEA. In DNA, the CDR3 is TGCAGCGTCGGTACAGTGGGCACTAATGAAAAACTGTTTTTT. It encodes CSVGTVGTNEKLFF.

This clone is termed medium-sized. The chain is built from TRBV6-6 and TRBJ1-5; unclear D gene. Germline V gene lookup returns CDR1 MNHNY and CDR2 SVGAGI (reference sequence). The V gene lost 2 bases and the J gene lost 7 bases, with 12 bases spanning the gap. This CDR3 comprises 14 residues. CDR3 sequence: CASSYVDSGQPQHF. The CDR3 DNA sequence: TGTGCCAGCAGTTACGTAGACTCGGGGCAGCCCCAGCATTTT.

This rearrangement joins TRBV4-1 to TRBJ1-2, with 10 bases that match TRBD1. Germline trimming cut 4 bases from V and 4 bases from J; bases unmatched to any gene: 6. Germline lookup yields CDR1 MGHRA and CDR2 YSYEKL. The CDR3 has 15 residues. The DNA of the CDR3 is TGCGCCAGCAGCCCGGGACAGGGGACCGCCTATGGCTACACCTTC. It translates to CASSPGQGTAYGYTF.

This clone was picked up one time. This CDR3 is CASSQLDSGGGQGTQYF. CDR3 bases: TGCGCCAGCAGCCAGCTGGATAGCGGGGGGGGCCAGGGGACCCAGTACTTC. The chain recombines TRBV4-1 with TRBJ2-5, with 11 positions matching TRBD2. V was pared by 3 bases and J by 7 bases, with 13 bases of the junction left unmatched. Germline lookup yields CDR1 MGHRA and CDR2 YSYEKL. The CDR3 totals 17 residues.

The chain employs TRBV28 and TRBJ1-6; the D is unclear. The germline V and J ends were trimmed by 2 bases and 0 bases, with 14 bases remaining between them. Germline values: CDR1 MDHEN, CDR2 SYDVKM. This CDR3 is built from 18 residues. The CDR3 here is CASSLEWLGSSYNSPLHF. The CDR3 nucleotides are TGTGCCAGCAGTTTAGAGTGGCTCGGGAGCTCCTATAATTCACCCCTCCACTTT.

The chain combines TRBV7-6 with TRBJ2-7; possibly TRBD2 for D (6 bases). There are 15 residues in the CDR3. Between the trimmed V and J ends, which lost 4 bases and 6 bases, there was a span of 19 bases. CDR1 SGHVS and CDR2 FNYEAQ come from the germline V gene. The CDR3 sequence: CASSSTAEGATEQYF. In DNA form, the CDR3 reads TGTGCCAGCAGCTCAACCGCGGAGGGCGCTACCGAGCAGTACTTC.

This chain uses TRBV27 with TRBJ2-7, with a tentative D call TRBD1 (6 bases). This CDR3 is built from 13 residues. V lost 6 bases and J lost 4, with 13 bases in between. The germline V gene encodes CDR1 MNHEY and CDR2 SMNVEV (reference sequence). The CDR3: CASSPTGSYEQYF. The DNA for the CDR3 is TGTGCCAGCAGCCCGACAGGTTCGTACGAGCAGTACTTC.

The V and J genes are TRBV6-1 and TRBJ2-7; 9 nucleotides line up with TRBD1. J lost 4 bases, V lost 4 bases, and 5 bases had no gene match. Looked up from germline, CDR1 is MNHNS and CDR2 is SASEGT. The CDR3 sequence is 14 residues long. This CDR3 is CASSGWDRAYEQYF. In DNA form, the CDR3 reads TGTGCCAGCAGTGGGTGGGACAGGGCGTACGAGCAGTACTTC.

The gene calls are TRBV14 and TRBJ1-1; D ambiguous. The germline V and J ends were trimmed by 0 bases and 4 bases, with 6 bases remaining between them. CDR1 is SGHDN, CDR2 FVKESK, per germline. The CDR3 contains 13 residues. CDR3 protein: CASSQDPSTEAFF. In nucleotides, the CDR3 is TGTGCCAGCAGCCAAGACCCGAGCACTGAAGCTTTCTTT.

The chain carries TRBV7-9 and TRBJ1-4; D may be TRBD1 (5 bases). Germline values: CDR1 SEHNR, CDR2 FQNEAQ (reference sequence). The CDR3 runs to 19 residues. Trimming took 1 base from V and 0 from J, leaving 18 bases between them. The CDR3 loop reads CASSLGPGFPGATNEKLFF. The CDR3 nucleotides are TGTGCCAGCAGCTTAGGGCCGGGCTTCCCGGGGGCAACTAATGAAAAACTGTTTTTT.

This rearrangement joins TRBV19 to TRBJ2-7; 11 nucleotides line up with TRBD1. The germline gives CDR1 LNHDA, CDR2 SQIVND (reference sequence). This CDR3 has 16 amino acids. The junction had 8 bases not matched to a gene; V was cut back by 5 bases and J by 2 bases. CDR3 nucleotide sequence: TGTGCCAGTAGTGTCGGGCCGGGACAGGGGGCCTACGAGCAGTACTTC. As protein: CASSVGPGQGAYEQYF.

V gene TRBV30 combines with J gene TRBJ2-7; TRBD1 agrees at 8 bases. Germline V CDR1 and CDR2: GTSNPN, SVGIG (reference sequence). This CDR3 is 13 amino acids long. The V segment lost 1 base and the J segment 3 bases; nucleotides outside the gene matches: 2. CDR3 nucleotides: TGTGCCTGGAGTGCACAGGGGGACTACGAGCAGTACTTC. It translates to CAWSAQGDYEQYF.

V and J are TRBV11-1 and TRBJ1-1; D gene uncertain. Germline V gene sequence: CDR1 SGHAT, CDR2 FQDESV (reference sequence). This CDR3 has 14 residues. V lost 3 bases and J lost 6, with 14 bases in between. In DNA form, the CDR3 reads TGTGCCAGCAGCTTCCAACCACCGGAGCCTGAAGCTTTCTTT. It specifies CASSFQPPEPEAFF.

The V gene is TRBV2, the J gene TRBJ2-2; 8 bases line up with TRBD2. CDR3 length equals 16 residues. V lost 4 bases, J lost 7 bases, and 11 bases stayed unmatched. CDR1 is SNHLY and CDR2 is FYNNEI in the germline V gene. The chain's CDR3 is CASSGLRTSLDGELFF. The CDR3 DNA reads TGTGCCAGCAGTGGCTTAAGGACTAGCCTGGACGGGGAGCTGTTTTTT. Looking up the rest from reference TRBV2 and TRBJ2-2 gives the full variable domain: EPEVTQTPSHQVTQMGQEVILRCVPISNHLYFYWYRQILGQKVEFLVSFYNNEISEKSEIFDDQFSVERPDGSNFTLKIRSTKLEDSAMYFCASSGLRTSLDGELFFGEGSRLTVL.

The V gene is TRBV4-1, the J gene TRBJ1-2, with TRBD1 identical over 9 bases. V was pared by 2 bases and J by 4 bases, with 5 bases of the junction left unmatched. The germline V gene has CDR1 MGHRA and CDR2 YSYEKL. This CDR3 is 15 amino acids long. CDR3 bases: TGCGCCAGCAGCCAACCGGGACAGGGTGTCTATGGCTACACCTTC. Encoded protein: CASSQPGQGVYGYTF.

The chain employs TRBV6-5 and TRBJ1-2, with a tentative D call TRBD1 (6 bases). CDR1 is MNHEY, CDR2 SVGAGI, per germline. V was trimmed by 4 bases and J by 0 bases, leaving 12 bases between them. This CDR3 region has 15 residues. The CDR3 loop is CASSWKQGANYGYTF. CDR3 DNA: TGTGCCAGCAGTTGGAAACAGGGAGCTAACTATGGCTACACCTTC.

The chain carries TRBV19 and TRBJ2-7; possibly TRBD1 for D (6 bases). Germline V gene data show CDR1 as LNHDA and CDR2 as SQIVND (reference sequence). The CDR3 has 16 residues. The V end lost 1 base, the J end lost 0 bases, and 13 bases lay between the germline ends. CDR3 sequence: CASSIVFGDISYEQYF. As DNA, the CDR3 is TGTGCCAGTAGTATAGTGTTCGGGGACATCTCCTACGAGCAGTACTTC.

V is TRBV4-1 and J is TRBJ2-7; the D gene is possibly TRBD1 (6 bases). This CDR3 spans 14 amino acids. The germline CDR1 and CDR2 sequences are MGHRA and YSYEKL. Between the trimmed V and J ends, which lost 1 base and 4 bases, there was a span of 11 bases. The CDR3 here is CASSQVQGWYEQYF. The CDR3 region has the DNA TGCGCCAGCAGCCAAGTACAGGGTTGGTACGAGCAGTACTTC.

This clone was counted only a few times. This is likely an artifact of a read error, given a far larger clone one base away. The V and J genes are TRBV4-1 and TRBJ2-7, with TRBD1 identical over 8 bases. Germline V CDR1 and CDR2: MGHRA, YSYEKL. CDR3 length: 15 amino acids. The CDR3 bases are TGCGCCAGCAGCCCCGGGACAGGAGAAGGCTACGAGCATTACTTC. Encoded protein: CASSPGTGEGYEHYF.

CDR3 in amino acids: CASSMGGQLSYEQYF. For the CDR3, the DNA is TGTGCCAGTAGTATGGGGGGACAGCTCTCCTACGAGCAGTACTTC. The genes are TRBV19 and TRBJ2-7; the D gene is possibly TRBD1 (7 bases). Trimming took 3 bases from V and 0 from J, leaving 12 bases between them. CDR1 LNHDA and CDR2 SQIVND come from the germline V gene (reference sequence). The length of the CDR3 is 15 residues.

The gene calls are TRBV29-1 and TRBJ1-4; TRBD1 is a possible D gene (6 bases). Germline CDR1 and CDR2: SQVTM and ANQGSEA. The CDR3 covers 13 residues. CDR3 protein: CGGRGAGDEKLFF. CDR3 nucleotides: TGCGGGGGGAGGGGGGCCGGGGATGAAAAACTGTTTTTT.

The gene calls are TRBV9 and TRBJ2-7; D not resolved. CDR3 length: 14 residues. Germline V gene lookup returns CDR1 SGDLS and CDR2 YYNGEE. V was pared by 0 bases and J by 3 bases, with 10 bases between. This CDR3 reads CASSVAAGNYEQYF. In nucleotides, the CDR3 is TGTGCCAGCAGCGTAGCAGCAGGAAACTACGAGCAGTACTTC. Together with reference TRBV9 and TRBJ2-7, the CDR3 gives the full variable domain: DSGVTQTPKHLITATGQRVTLRCSPRSGDLSVYWYQQSLDQGLQFLIQYYNGEERAKGNILERFSAQQFPDLHSELNLSSLELGDSALYFCASSVAAGNYEQYFGPGTRLTVT.

The V gene is TRBV7-9, the J gene TRBJ2-7; tentatively, D is TRBD2 (5 bases). This CDR3 is built from 14 residues. The germline V gene has CDR1 SEHNR and CDR2 FQNEAQ (reference sequence). With 5 bases removed from V and 2 bases from J, the gap between germline ends came to 13 bases. CDR3 sequence reads: CASSLRVPPYEQYF. The CDR3 DNA reads as TGTGCCAGCAGCCTGAGGGTTCCCCCCTACGAGCAGTACTTC.